The entry that follows covers one TCR beta chain sequence. MiXCR, run by TCRdb on the 5' RACE reads, gives a single entry per CDR3 protein. The table has around 90,000 distinct CDR3 sequences, about 13% seen once; the top ten hold 25% to 35%. This record comes from a study of T-cell memory formation after mild COVID-19. This CDR3 comprises 15 residues. The J gene is TRBJ2-1, the V gene TRBV21-1. TRBV21-1 is termed a pseudogene. This TCR was sampled from an adult woman who had mild COVID-19 (a few samples of this study predate the infection). Cell type and time point are not known. The sequenced sample was PBMCs or a T cell subset sorted from them (not recorded which). The CDR3 sequence is CPSSTWTESFNEQFF. The CDR3 DNA sequence: TGTCCCAGCAGCACTTGGACCGAATCGTTCAATGAGCAGTTCTTC.